Listed below are T cell receptor beta chains from one sample, sequenced in a study of CD8+ T cells in alopecia areata. The table came from immunoSEQ multiplex PCR; TCRdb's copy has only in-frame clones and leaves some out. The sample yields 100,000 to 150,000 clones, 49% seen once. The sample in question was CD8+ T cells sorted from blood, obtained at week 0. The receptors were sampled from a human donor with alopecia areata. CDR3s include the opening cysteine and the closing phenylalanine or tryptophan. A D gene is named only where the DNA matches it firmly. A row's size may be missing; if present it is once, few, many or a size class.

V gene,D gene,J gene,clone size,CDR3 protein,CDR3 DNA
TRBV15,TRBD1,TRBJ2-2,few,CATGQGGTGELFF,TGTGCCACGGGACAGGGGGGCACCGGGGAGCTGTTTTTT
TRBV27,NA,TRBJ1-4,NA,CASSLGRSGEKLFF,TGTGCCAGCAGTTTAGGACGTTCGGGTGAAAAACTGTTTTTT
TRBV15,TRBD1,TRBJ1-5,NA,CATSRDHLRTGGWSNQPQHF,TGTGCCACCAGCAGAGATCATTTGAGGACAGGGGGCTGGAGCAATCAGCCCCAGCATTTT
TRBV5-1,TRBD2,TRBJ2-7,NA,CASTKGGEATYEQYF,TGCGCCAGCACCAAGGGAGGGGAGGCGACCTACGAGCAGTACTTC
TRBV6-5,NA,TRBJ1-1,NA,CASSHQVNTEAFF,TGTGCCAGCAGTCACCAGGTGAACACTGAAGCTTTCTTT
TRBV15,TRBD2,TRBJ2-1,NA,CATRTSGYYSSYNEQFF,TGTGCCACCAGAACTAGCGGGTACTATAGCTCCTACAATGAGCAGTTCTTC
TRBV27,TRBD1,TRBJ1-5,once,CASSFDRDEPQHF,TGTGCCAGCAGTTTCGACAGGGACGAGCCCCAGCATTTT
TRBV29-1,TRBD1,TRBJ1-5,NA,CSVLDRDNQPQHF,TGCAGCGTTTTGGACAGGGACAATCAGCCCCAGCATTTT
TRBV27,NA,TRBJ1-1,many,CASSPRGDTEAFF,TGTGCCAGCAGTCCACGAGGTGACACTGAAGCTTTCTTT
TRBV10-3,TRBD1,TRBJ2-3,NA,CAITEAGTGGAGTQYF,TGTGCCATCACCGAGGCCGGGACAGGGGGCGCGGGTACGCAGTATTTT
TRBV5-1,NA,TRBJ2-7,NA,CASRSGGTGYEQYF,TGCGCCAGCAGGAGTGGGGGCACTGGTTACGAGCAGTACTTC
TRBV27,NA,TRBJ2-1,NA,CASRLLSPYNEQFF,TGTGCCAGCAGACTTCTGAGCCCCTACAATGAGCAGTTCTTC
TRBV5-1,NA,TRBJ2-7,NA,CASSSNVYEQYF,TGCGCCAGCAGCTCGAACGTATACGAGCAGTACTTC
TRBV30,NA,TRBJ2-1,NA,CAWGLWGGEQFF,TGTGCCTGGGGGTTATGGGGAGGTGAGCAGTTCTTC
TRBV7-9,TRBD1,TRBJ1-1,few,CASGSRQGKLNTEAFF,TGTGCCAGCGGATCGCGACAGGGGAAGTTAAATACTGAAGCTTTCTTT
TRBV2,TRBD1,TRBJ2-7,NA,CASLPGDRSYEQYF,TGTGCCAGTCTCCCGGGGGACAGGAGCTACGAGCAGTACTTC
TRBV13,TRBD1,TRBJ2-3,few,CASSLGQGVTTDTQYF,TGTGCCAGCAGCCTTGGACAGGGAGTTACCACAGATACGCAGTATTTT
TRBV7-9,NA,TRBJ2-1,few,CASSSPPRGAPYNEQFF,TGTGCCAGCAGCTCCCCCCCGAGGGGGGCCCCCTACAATGAGCAGTTCTTC
TRBV19,NA,TRBJ2-5,NA,CASSSASGPQETQYF,TGTGCCAGTAGTTCTGCAAGCGGCCCCCAAGAGACCCAGTACTTC
TRBV15,NA,TRBJ1-1,NA,CATSRAGEAFF,TGTGCCACCAGCAGAGCAGGCGAAGCTTTCTTT
TRBV13,NA,TRBJ1-1,few,CATTPEDRLTEAFF,TGTGCCACCACACCTGAGGACAGACTCACCGAAGCTTTCTTT
TRBV13,NA,TRBJ2-1,NA,CASSLAGNEQFF,TGTGCCAGCAGCTTAGCGGGGAATGAGCAGTTCTTC
TRBV27,TRBD1,TRBJ1-1,NA,CASSRDRGGWTEAFF,TGTGCCAGCAGTCGAGACAGGGGTGGTTGGACTGAAGCTTTCTTT
TRBV2,NA,TRBJ2-7,NA,CASSGGLGMSSYEQYF,TGTGCCAGCAGTGGCGGACTGGGTATGTCCTCCTACGAGCAGTACTTC